The next 27 T cell receptor beta chains were all read from a single sample in a study of Graves' ophthalmopathy and Graves' hyperthyroidism. TCR beta CDR3 regions were amplified from RNA transcripts. In the first round, RT-PCR was carried out with HTBI primers, and a multiplex PCR formed the second round. TCRdb ran MiXCR on the multiplex PCR reads and lists one entry per CDR3 protein. The sample holds 600,000 to 650,000 distinct CDR3 sequences, 20% to 25% seen once. The source material was peripheral blood. The receptors shown here come from a woman aged 18-29 years with stable Graves' hyperthyroidism. Some clones in this sample may be carry-over from other donors' samples.

This clonotype was detected many times. V and J are TRBV7-3 and TRBJ2-5; D uncertain. The length of the CDR3 is 15 residues. From germline, CDR1 is SGHTA and CDR2 FQGTGA. Trimming removed 0 bases from V and 1 base from J, with 9 bases in between. The CDR3 here is CASSLTPGPQETQYF. CDR3 DNA sequence: TGTGCCAGCAGCTTAACCCCAGGACCCCAAGAGACCCAGTACTTC. The variable domain in full, with the rest retrieved from reference TRBV7-3 and TRBJ2-5, is GAGVSQTPSNKVTEKGKYVELRCDPISGHTALYWYRQSLGQGPEFLIYFQGTGAADDSGLPNDRFFAVRPEGSVSTLKIQRTERGDSAVYLCASSLTPGPQETQYFGPGTRLLVL.

This rearrangement joins TRBV2 to TRBJ2-7; 7 positions match TRBD2. The CDR3 runs to 14 residues. Germline V gene data show CDR1 as SNHLY and CDR2 as FYNNEI. With V trimmed by 5 bases and J by 2 bases, 6 bases remained unmatched. The CDR3 sequence: CASSRTSETYEQYF. The CDR3, as DNA: TGTGCCAGCAGTAGAACTAGCGAGACCTACGAGCAGTACTTC.

This CDR3 reads CASTETGGVNYGYTF. The CDR3 DNA is TGTGCCAGCACCGAGACGGGGGGCGTCAATTATGGCTACACCTTC. This chain links TRBV6-1 with TRBJ1-2, with a weak D call TRBD1 (6 bases). In germline, CDR1 is MNHNS, CDR2 SASEGT. There are 15 residues in the CDR3. With 7 bases removed from V and 5 bases from J, the gap between germline ends came to 20 bases.

This chain links TRBV24-1 with TRBJ2-2, with 11 bases identical to TRBD1. This CDR3 is 15 amino acids long. Germline values: CDR1 KGHDR, CDR2 SFDVKD. After removal of 8 bases from V and 3 bases from J, the junction contained 4 bases not matched to a gene. CDR3 DNA: TGTGCCACCAAAACGGGACAGGGGGACACCGGGGAGCTGTTTTTT. Amino acid sequence: CATKTGQGDTGELFF.

This clonotype has at least ten counts. This chain connects TRBV2 to TRBJ2-2, with D unresolved. The CDR3 loop spans 14 amino acids. Germline V gene data show CDR1 as SNHLY and CDR2 as FYNNEI. Trimming pared 6 bases from V and 0 bases from J, leaving 8 bases between. This CDR3 is CASSWSANTGELFF. The CDR3 bases are TGTGCCAGCAGCTGGAGCGCGAACACCGGGGAGCTGTTTTTT. The full variable domain, with the rest looked up from reference TRBV2 and TRBJ2-2, is EPEVTQTPSHQVTQMGQEVILRCVPISNHLYFYWYRQILGQKVEFLVSFYNNEISEKSEIFDDQFSVERPDGSNFTLKIRSTKLEDSAMYFCASSWSANTGELFFGEGSRLTVL.

About this clonotype: This sequence may be a read error, since a much larger clone differs from it by one base. The chain carries TRBV12-3 or TRBV12-4 and TRBJ2-5; no firm D call. The CDR3 sequence is 14 residues long. This CDR3 is CASSPGPLGETQDF. Here the CDR3 DNA reads TGTGCCAGCAGTCCTGGGCCCCTCGGAGAGACCCAGGACTTC.

This clonotype was detected ten times or more. As the CDR3 is not closed by the conserved phenylalanine or tryptophan, this likely results from a read error. The chain is built from TRBV15 and TRBJ2-5; 10 nucleotides match TRBD2. This CDR3 comprises 16 residues. CDR1 LNHNV and CDR2 YYDKDF come from the germline V gene (reference sequence). Trimming cost V 3 bases and J 4 bases; bases outside gene matches: 8. This CDR3 reads CATSRAEREGLETQYI. The CDR3 region has the DNA TGTGCCACCAGCAGGGCGGAGCGGGAGGGCCTAGAGACCCAGTACATC.

V is TRBV30 and J is TRBJ2-4, with 9 bases fitting TRBD1. Trimming took 4 bases from V and 7 from J; bases not matched to a gene: 11. The CDR3 covers 15 residues. Per the germline V gene, CDR1 is GTSNPN and CDR2 is SVGIG (reference sequence). Written as DNA, the CDR3 is TGTGCCTGGATCCACCCCGGGACAGGGTGGAACATTCAGTACTTC. Protein: CAWIHPGTGWNIQYF.

This clonotype came up many times. The chain carries TRBV6-5 and TRBJ2-7, with D possibly being TRBD1 (6 bases). Trimming removed 1 base from V and 4 bases from J, with 14 bases in between. The germline gives CDR1 MNHEY, CDR2 SVGAGI. This CDR3 has 15 amino acids. This chain's CDR3 is CASSYLVTGGYEQYF. In DNA, the CDR3 is TGTGCCAGCAGTTACTTAGTGACAGGAGGATACGAGCAGTACTTC.

In its sample, this clonotype was seen many times. The chain links TRBV6-1 to TRBJ1-6; 7 nucleotides match TRBD1. Germline V gene data show CDR1 as MNHNS and CDR2 as SASEGT. V lost 1 base and J lost 7; bases outside the gene matches: 10. There are 17 residues in the CDR3. The CDR3 bases are TGTGCCAGCAGTGAAGTCCCCCTAACAGGGGTGAATTCACCCCTCCACTTT. Its translation is CASSEVPLTGVNSPLHF.

The chain joins TRBV19 to TRBJ2-4, with D perhaps TRBD1 (5 bases). Trimming removed 5 bases from V and 2 bases from J, with 13 bases in between. The germline CDR1 and CDR2 sequences are LNHDA and SQIVND (reference sequence). The CDR3 has 15 amino acids. CDR3 nucleotides: TGTGCCAGTAGTCCCGACCGACAGTCCAAAAACATTCAGTACTTC. Its translation: CASSPDRQSKNIQYF.

The CDR3 DNA reads as TGTGCCACGACGTTCGTGGGCGCCGCTGGGGCCAACGTCCTGACTTTC. Translating gives CATTFVGAAGANVLTF. The chain has TRBV25-1 and TRBJ2-6; unclear D gene. The CDR3 has 16 residues. V shed 10 bases and J shed 2 bases, with 18 bases lying between them. CDR1 and CDR2 (germline): MGHDK, SYGVNS.

The chain uses TRBV6-1 and TRBJ1-1; no clear D gene. From germline, CDR1 is MNHNS and CDR2 SASEGT. Deletions cut 6 bases from V and 0 bases from J, with 8 bases between. The CDR3 has 13 residues. CDR3: CASRKQLNTEAFF. CDR3 nucleotides: TGTGCCAGCAGGAAACAATTGAACACTGAAGCTTTCTTT.

The sample holds many counts of this clonotype. The V and J genes are TRBV6-1 and TRBJ2-4, with D possibly being TRBD1 or TRBD2 (5 bases each). The germline gives CDR1 MNHNS, CDR2 SASEGT. There are 18 residues in the CDR3. Trimming stripped 2 bases from V and 2 bases from J, with 19 bases between. CDR3 protein: CASSELGWGRETKNIQYF. As DNA, the CDR3 is TGTGCCAGCAGTGAACTGGGGTGGGGGAGAGAGACCAAAAACATTCAGTACTTC.

There are many counts of this clonotype. V and J are TRBV7-8 and TRBJ1-2; possible D gene TRBD1, 6 bases. CDR1 is SGHVS and CDR2 is FQNEAQ in the germline V gene. V was shortened by 0 bases and J by 3 bases, with 11 bases between the two germline ends. The CDR3 sequence is 15 residues long. The DNA for the CDR3 is TGTGCCAGCAGCTTAGCAGGGGGAGAAGACTATGGCTACACCTTC. Translation: CASSLAGGEDYGYTF.

This chain uses TRBV6-2 or TRBV6-3 with TRBJ1-2, with 7 bases lining up with TRBD1. The J segment lost 4 bases and the V segment lost 6 bases, leaving 8 bases of the junction unmatched. CDR3 length equals 14 residues. Germline V CDR1 and CDR2: MNHEY, SVGEGT. The CDR3 DNA reads as TGTGCCAGCAGAGACCGGGACAGATTCTATGGCTACACCTTC. Its protein is CASRDRDRFYGYTF.

This clonotype was observed at least ten times. The rearrangement links TRBV20-1 to TRBJ2-7; D gene uncertain. CDR3 size: 13 residues. Germline V CDR1 and CDR2: DFQATT, SNEGSKA (reference sequence). The germline V and J ends were trimmed by 0 bases and 5 bases, with 11 bases remaining between them. In DNA, the CDR3 is TGCAGTGCTAGAGATAGGGCCCTAGACGAGCAGTACTTC. This translates into CSARDRALDEQYF.

V gene TRBV28 combines with J gene TRBJ1-2; D unresolved. The germline V gene encodes CDR1 MDHEN and CDR2 SYDVKM. V was clipped by 6 bases and J by 1 base, with 21 bases between them. The CDR3 runs to 17 residues. The DNA of the CDR3 is TGTGCCAGCAGACCACCAACTCCGAACCTGTTTAACTATGGCTACACCTTC. Translated, it gives CASRPPTPNLFNYGYTF.

This clonotype was seen many times. The V call is TRBV5-1, the J call TRBJ2-2; no reliable D call. Trimming left V 5 bases short and J 0 bases short, with 8 bases between. Per the germline V gene, CDR1 is SGHRS and CDR2 is YFSETQ. The CDR3 extends over 14 amino acids. As DNA, the CDR3 is TGCGCCAGCAGTTCACAAACGAACACCGGGGAGCTGTTTTTT. It translates to CASSSQTNTGELFF. Supplemented by reference TRBV5-1 and TRBJ2-2, the full variable domain reads KAGVTQTPRYLIKTRGQQVTLSCSPISGHRSVSWYQQTPGQGLQFLFEYFSETQRNKGNFPGRFSGRQFSNSRSEMNVSTLELGDSALYLCASSSQTNTGELFFGEGSRLTVL.

The J gene is TRBJ1-6, the V gene TRBV6-4; 10 nucleotides line up with TRBD1. Trimming cost V 9 bases and J 8 bases; bases outside gene matches: 4. Germline V gene data show CDR1 as MRHNA and CDR2 as SNTAGT. CDR3 length: 13 residues. The CDR3 loop reads CARDRGIDSPLHF. CDR3 coding DNA: TGTGCCAGGGACAGGGGGATTGATTCACCCCTCCACTTT.

The J gene is TRBJ2-7, the V gene TRBV6-2 or TRBV6-3; TRBD2 might be the D (5 bases). This CDR3 has 18 amino acids. Trimming took off 2 bases at V and 1 base at J, with 21 bases between the two ends. Germline CDR1 and CDR2: MNHEY and SVGEGT. CDR3 loop: CASSYTTPFGAESYEQYF. Written as DNA, the CDR3 is TGTGCCAGCAGTTACACGACGCCTTTTGGAGCGGAGTCCTACGAGCAGTACTTC.

This chain uses TRBV30 with TRBJ1-3; D is undetermined. Trimming cost V 0 bases and J 0 bases, with 6 bases left between them. Germline V CDR1 and CDR2: GTSNPN, SVGIG (reference sequence). The CDR3 is made up of 14 amino acids. CDR3 bases: TGTGCCTGGAGTGTACTGAACTCTGGAAACACCATATATTTT. Translated: CAWSVLNSGNTIYF.

In its sample, this clonotype was seen many times. One end of the junction fails to match germline, which may point to a read error. The V and J genes are TRBV5-1 and TRBJ2-5; a possible D gene is TRBD2 (5 bases). The CDR3 is 12 residues long. Germline CDR1 SGHRS, CDR2 YFSETQ. This CDR3 is CASSRTQETQYF. In DNA form, the CDR3 reads TGTGCCAGCAGCCGGACTCAAGAGACCCAGTACTTC.

This clonotype was counted at least ten times. This chain joins TRBV5-1 and TRBJ2-7, with a possible D match to TRBD1 (5 bases). The CDR3 loop spans 14 amino acids. V dropped 0 bases and J dropped 3 bases, with 10 bases sitting between them. Germline values: CDR1 SGHRS, CDR2 YFSETQ. The DNA for the CDR3 is TGCGCCAGCAGCTTGGCCAACAGGATCTACGAGCAGTACTTC. Its translation: CASSLANRIYEQYF.

V is TRBV11-1 and J is TRBJ2-2; the match to TRBD1 covers 8 bases. Trimming took 6 bases from V and 3 from J; bases not matched to a gene: 9. Per germline, CDR1 SGHAT and CDR2 FQDESV (reference sequence). The CDR3 extends over 16 amino acids. DNA of the CDR3: TGTGCCAGCAGGCTCGACAGGGGCGCGGACACCGGGGAGCTGTTTTTT. Translated, it gives CASRLDRGADTGELFF.

This clonotype came up many times. This sequence joins TRBV6-1 and TRBJ1-3, with D possibly being TRBD1 (5 bases). The V and J ends lost 6 bases and 0 bases respectively, with 15 bases between them. The CDR3 loop spans 16 amino acids. Germline CDR1 reads MNHNS; CDR2 reads SASEGT. CDR3 sequence: CASRPDTGYSGNTIYF. The CDR3, as DNA: TGTGCCAGCAGACCAGATACAGGATACTCTGGAAACACCATATATTTT.

In this sample, this clonotype turned up many times. The chain carries TRBV29-1 and TRBJ2-7, with 10 positions matching TRBD2. The CDR3 sequence is 14 residues long. Per the germline V gene, CDR1 is SQVTM and CDR2 is ANQGSEA. The J segment lost 3 bases and the V segment lost 4 bases, leaving 6 bases of the junction unmatched. The CDR3 DNA reads as TGCAGCGTTGCTCCTAGCGGGAGAGGCTACGAGCAGTACTTC. This codes for CSVAPSGRGYEQYF.